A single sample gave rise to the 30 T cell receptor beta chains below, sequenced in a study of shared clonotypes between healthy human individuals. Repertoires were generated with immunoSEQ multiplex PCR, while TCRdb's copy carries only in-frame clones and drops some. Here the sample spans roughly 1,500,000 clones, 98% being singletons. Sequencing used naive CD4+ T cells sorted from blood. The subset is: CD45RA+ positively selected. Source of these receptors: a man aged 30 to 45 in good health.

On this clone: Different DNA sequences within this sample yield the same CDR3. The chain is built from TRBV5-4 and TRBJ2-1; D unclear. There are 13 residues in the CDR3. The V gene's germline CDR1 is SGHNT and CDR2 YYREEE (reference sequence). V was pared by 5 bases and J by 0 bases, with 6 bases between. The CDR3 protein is CASSRDSYNEQFF. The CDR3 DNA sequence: TGTGCCAGCAGTCGAGACTCCTACAATGAGCAGTTCTTC.

The CDR3 nucleotides are TGTGCCAGCAGCTCCAAGCGGGGTAGCACAGATACGCAGTATTTT. As protein: CASSSKRGSTDTQYF. V and J are TRBV5-4 and TRBJ2-3, with TRBD2 matching 7 bases. CDR3 length: 15 amino acids. CDR1 and CDR2 from the germline V gene are SGHNT and YYREEE (reference sequence). V shed 3 bases and J 0 bases; nucleotides not matched to a gene: 4.

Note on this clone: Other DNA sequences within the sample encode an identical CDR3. The CDR3 region is CASSPGSNYEQYF. In DNA form, the CDR3 reads TGTGCCAGCTCACCGGGATCCAACTACGAGCAGTACTTC. The rearrangement joins TRBV18 to TRBJ2-7, with D hard to call. CDR3 size: 13 residues. Looked up from germline, CDR1 is KGHSH and CDR2 is LQKENI. The ends were cut back, 3 bases at V and 3 bases at J, with 9 bases in the middle.

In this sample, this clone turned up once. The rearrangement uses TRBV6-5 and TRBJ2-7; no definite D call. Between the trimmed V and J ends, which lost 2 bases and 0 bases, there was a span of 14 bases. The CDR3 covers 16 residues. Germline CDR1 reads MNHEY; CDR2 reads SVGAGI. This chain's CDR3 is CASSYRLLSSSYEQYF. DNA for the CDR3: TGTGCCAGCAGTTACCGGTTGCTCAGTAGCTCCTACGAGCAGTACTTC.

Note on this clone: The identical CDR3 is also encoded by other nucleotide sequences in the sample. The CDR3 DNA follows: TGTGCCAGCTCACCACGCCGGCTACAAGAGACCCAGTACTTC. It codes for CASSPRRLQETQYF. The chain uses TRBV18 and TRBJ2-5; unclear D gene. V gave up 1 base and J gave up 2 bases, with 8 bases separating them. Germline V gene sequence: CDR1 KGHSH, CDR2 LQKENI. The CDR3 loop spans 14 amino acids.

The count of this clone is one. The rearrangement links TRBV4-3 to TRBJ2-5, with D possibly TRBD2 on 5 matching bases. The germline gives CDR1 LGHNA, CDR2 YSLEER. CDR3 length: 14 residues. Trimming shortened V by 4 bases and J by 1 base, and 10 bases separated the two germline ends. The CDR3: CASSPGGIQETQYF. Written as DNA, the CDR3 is TGCGCCAGCAGCCCAGGAGGCATCCAAGAGACCCAGTACTTC.

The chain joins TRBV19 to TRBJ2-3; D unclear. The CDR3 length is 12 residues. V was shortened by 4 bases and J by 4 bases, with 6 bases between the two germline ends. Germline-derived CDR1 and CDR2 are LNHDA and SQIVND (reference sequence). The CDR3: CASSTSADTQYF. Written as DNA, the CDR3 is TGTGCCAGTAGTACATCGGCAGATACGCAGTATTTT.

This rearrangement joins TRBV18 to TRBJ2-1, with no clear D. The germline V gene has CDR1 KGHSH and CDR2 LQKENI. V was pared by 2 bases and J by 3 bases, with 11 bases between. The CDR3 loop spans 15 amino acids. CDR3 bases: TGTGCCAGCTCACCATACGATAGAAGCTACAATGAGCAGTTCTTC. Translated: CASSPYDRSYNEQFF.

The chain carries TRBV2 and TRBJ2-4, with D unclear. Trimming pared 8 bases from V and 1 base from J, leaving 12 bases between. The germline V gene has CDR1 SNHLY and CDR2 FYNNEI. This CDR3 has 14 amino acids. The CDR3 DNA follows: TGTGCCAGCCACCCGACGTGGGCCAAAAACATTCAGTACTTC. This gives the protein CASHPTWAKNIQYF.

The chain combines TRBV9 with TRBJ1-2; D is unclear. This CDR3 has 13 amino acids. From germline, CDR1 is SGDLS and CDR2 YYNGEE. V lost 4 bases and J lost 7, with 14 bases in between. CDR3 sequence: CASSIETGRGYTF. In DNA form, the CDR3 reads TGTGCCAGCAGCATAGAGACGGGCCGTGGCTACACCTTC.

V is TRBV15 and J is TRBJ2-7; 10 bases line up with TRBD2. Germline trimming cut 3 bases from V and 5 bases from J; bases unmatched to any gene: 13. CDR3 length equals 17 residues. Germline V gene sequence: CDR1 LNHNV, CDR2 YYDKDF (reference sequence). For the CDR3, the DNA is TGTGCCACCAGCAGGGTCCGGCTAGCGGGAGTAATCCACGAGCAGTACTTC. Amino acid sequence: CATSRVRLAGVIHEQYF.

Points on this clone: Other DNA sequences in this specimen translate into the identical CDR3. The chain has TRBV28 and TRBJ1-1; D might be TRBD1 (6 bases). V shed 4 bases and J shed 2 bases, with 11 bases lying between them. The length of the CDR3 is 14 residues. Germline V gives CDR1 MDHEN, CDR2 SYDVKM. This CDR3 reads CASSSTGLNTEAFF. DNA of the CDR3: TGTGCCAGCAGTTCGACAGGACTTAACACTGAAGCTTTCTTT. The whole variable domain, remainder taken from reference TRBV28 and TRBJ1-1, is DVKVTQSSRYLVKRTGEKVFLECVQDMDHENMFWYRQDPGLGLRLIYFSYDVKMKEKGDIPEGYSVSREKKERFSLILESASTNQTSMYLCASSSTGLNTEAFFGQGTRLTVV.

CDR3 in DNA: TGCAGTGCTAGAGATCCGAACCAGCAGTTCTTC. Its translation is CSARDPNQQFF. This sequence joins TRBV20-1 and TRBJ2-1; no firm D call. The CDR3 runs to 11 residues. Germline CDR1 DFQATT, CDR2 SNEGSKA (reference sequence). V was shortened by 0 bases and J by 11 bases, with 8 bases between the two germline ends.

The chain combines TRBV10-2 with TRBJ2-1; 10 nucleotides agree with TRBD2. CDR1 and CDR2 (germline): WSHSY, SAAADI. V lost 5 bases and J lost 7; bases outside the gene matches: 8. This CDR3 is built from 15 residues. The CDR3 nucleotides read TGCGCCAGCAGTATCACTAGCGGGATTGATAATGAGCAGTTCTTC. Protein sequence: CASSITSGIDNEQFF.

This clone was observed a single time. Here the CDR3 DNA reads TGTGCCAGCAGTCAGACAAGGGGAGGGGGGTACGAGCAGTACTTC. This gives the protein CASSQTRGGGYEQYF. The chain joins TRBV2 to TRBJ2-7; D is possibly TRBD2 (7 bases). Germline V gene data show CDR1 as SNHLY and CDR2 as FYNNEI. V was clipped by 5 bases and J by 4 bases, with 18 bases between them. The CDR3 spans 15 residues.

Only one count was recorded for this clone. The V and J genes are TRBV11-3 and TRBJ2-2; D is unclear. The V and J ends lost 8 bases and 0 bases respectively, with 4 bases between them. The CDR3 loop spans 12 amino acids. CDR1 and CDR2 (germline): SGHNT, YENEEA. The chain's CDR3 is CASSTNTGELFF. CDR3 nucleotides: TGTGCCAGCTCCACGAACACCGGGGAGCTGTTTTTT.

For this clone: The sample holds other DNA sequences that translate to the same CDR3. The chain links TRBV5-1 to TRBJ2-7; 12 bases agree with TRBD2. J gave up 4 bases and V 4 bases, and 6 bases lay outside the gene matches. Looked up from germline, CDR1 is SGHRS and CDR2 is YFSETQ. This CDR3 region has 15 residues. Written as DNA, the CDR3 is TGCGCCAGCAGCCCGACTAGCGGGAGTGGTTACGAGCAGTACTTC. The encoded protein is CASSPTSGSGYEQYF. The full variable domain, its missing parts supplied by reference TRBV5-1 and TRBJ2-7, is KAGVTQTPRYLIKTRGQQVTLSCSPISGHRSVSWYQQTPGQGLQFLFEYFSETQRNKGNFPGRFSGRQFSNSRSEMNVSTLELGDSALYLCASSPTSGSGYEQYFGPGTRLTVT.

Here the CDR3 reads CASSSPQPGQGNYEQYF. The CDR3 coding sequence is TGTGCCAGCAGCTCGCCTCAACCGGGACAGGGAAATTACGAGCAGTACTTC. This chain uses TRBV5-6 with TRBJ2-7, with 9 bases matching TRBD1. Germline V CDR1 and CDR2: SGHDT, YYEEEE. Trimming removed 3 bases from V and 4 bases from J; junction bases left unmatched: 14. The CDR3 covers 17 residues.

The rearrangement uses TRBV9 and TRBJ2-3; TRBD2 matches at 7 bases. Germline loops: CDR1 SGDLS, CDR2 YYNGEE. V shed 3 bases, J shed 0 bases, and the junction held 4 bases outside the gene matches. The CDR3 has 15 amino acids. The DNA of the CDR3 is TGTGCCAGCAGCGCCAGCGGGATCAGCACAGATACGCAGTATTTT. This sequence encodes CASSASGISTDTQYF.

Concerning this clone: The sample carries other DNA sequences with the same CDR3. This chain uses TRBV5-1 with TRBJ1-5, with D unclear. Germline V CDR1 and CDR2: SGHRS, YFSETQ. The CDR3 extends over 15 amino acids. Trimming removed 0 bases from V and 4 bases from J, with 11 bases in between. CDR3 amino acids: CASSLDGQPNQPQHF. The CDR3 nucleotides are TGCGCCAGCAGCTTGGATGGTCAGCCTAATCAGCCCCAGCATTTT.

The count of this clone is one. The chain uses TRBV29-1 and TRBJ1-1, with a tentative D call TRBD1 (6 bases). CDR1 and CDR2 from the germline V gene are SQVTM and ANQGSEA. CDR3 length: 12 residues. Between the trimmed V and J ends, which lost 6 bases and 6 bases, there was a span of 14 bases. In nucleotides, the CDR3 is TGCAGCGTGTCCGGGGGCGTTGCTGAAGCTTTCTTT. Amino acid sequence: CSVSGGVAEAFF.

DNA for the CDR3: TGTGCCAGCAGCGGAACCGGGACACGGAGAAACACCATATATTTT. Amino acids: CASSGTGTRRNTIYF. The rearrangement uses TRBV28 and TRBJ1-3; TRBD1 is a possible D gene (6 bases). Germline lookup yields CDR1 MDHEN and CDR2 SYDVKM. The V gene lost 6 bases and the J gene lost 5 bases, with 17 bases spanning the gap. The CDR3 covers 15 residues.

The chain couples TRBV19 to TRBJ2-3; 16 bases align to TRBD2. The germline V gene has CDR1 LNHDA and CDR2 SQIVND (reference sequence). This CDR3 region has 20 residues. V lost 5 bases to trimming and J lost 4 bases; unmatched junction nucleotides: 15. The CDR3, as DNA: TGTGCCAGTAGTCAGACCGGGACTAGCGGGAGGGCCGATTATTCAGATACGCAGTATTTT. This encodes CASSQTGTSGRADYSDTQYF.

The CDR3 DNA sequence: TGTGCCAGCAGCTTGGAACTGGTACAGTTCTTC. It is translated as CASSLELVQFF. This chain uses TRBV7-9 with TRBJ2-1; the D is unclear. The V gene's germline CDR1 is SEHNR and CDR2 FQNEAQ (reference sequence). CDR3 length: 11 amino acids. V was trimmed by 3 bases and J by 13 bases, leaving 10 bases between them. The full variable domain, its missing parts supplied by reference TRBV7-9 and TRBJ2-1, is DTGVSQNPRHKITKRGQNVTFRCDPISEHNRLYWYRQTLGQGPEFLTYFQNEAQLEKSRLLSDRFSAERPKGSFSTLEIQRTEQGDSAMYLCASSLELVQFFGPGTRLTVL.

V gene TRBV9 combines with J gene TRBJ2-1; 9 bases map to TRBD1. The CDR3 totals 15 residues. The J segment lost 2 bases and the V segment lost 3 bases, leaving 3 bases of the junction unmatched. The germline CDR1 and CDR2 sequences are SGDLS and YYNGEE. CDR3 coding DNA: TGTGCCAGCAGCGAGGGACAGGGAGCCTACAATGAGCAGTTCTTC. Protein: CASSEGQGAYNEQFF.

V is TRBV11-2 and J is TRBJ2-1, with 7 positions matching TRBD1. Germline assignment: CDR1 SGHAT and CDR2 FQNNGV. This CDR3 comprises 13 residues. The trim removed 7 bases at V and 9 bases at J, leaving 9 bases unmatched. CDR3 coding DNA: TGTGCCAGCACCAAGACAGGGCCCAGTGAGCAGTTCTTC. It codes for CASTKTGPSEQFF.

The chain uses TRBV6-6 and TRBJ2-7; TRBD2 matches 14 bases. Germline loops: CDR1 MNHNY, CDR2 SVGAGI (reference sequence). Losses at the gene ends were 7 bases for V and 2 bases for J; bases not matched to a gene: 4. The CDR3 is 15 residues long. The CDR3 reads CASKGLAGAPYEQYF. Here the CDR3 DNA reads TGTGCCAGCAAGGGACTAGCGGGGGCTCCCTACGAGCAGTACTTC.

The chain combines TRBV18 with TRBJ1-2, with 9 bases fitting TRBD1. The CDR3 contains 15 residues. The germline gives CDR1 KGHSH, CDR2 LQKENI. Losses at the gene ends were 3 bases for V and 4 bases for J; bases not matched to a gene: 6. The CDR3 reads CASSPIGTGIYGYTF. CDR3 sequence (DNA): TGTGCCAGCTCACCCATCGGGACAGGGATCTATGGCTACACCTTC.

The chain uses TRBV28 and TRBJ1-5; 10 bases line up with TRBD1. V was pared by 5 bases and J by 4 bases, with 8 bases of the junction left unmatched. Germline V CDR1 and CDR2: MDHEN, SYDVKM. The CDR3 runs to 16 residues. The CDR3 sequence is CASSRLGQGMNQPQHF. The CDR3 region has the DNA TGTGCCAGCAGTCGCCTGGGACAGGGGATGAATCAGCCCCAGCATTTT.

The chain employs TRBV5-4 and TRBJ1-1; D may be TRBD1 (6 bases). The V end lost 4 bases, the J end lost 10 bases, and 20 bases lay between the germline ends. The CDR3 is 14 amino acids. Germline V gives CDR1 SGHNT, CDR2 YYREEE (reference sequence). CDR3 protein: CASSPGRGKAGAFF. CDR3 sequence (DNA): TGTGCCAGCAGCCCCGGGAGGGGGAAGGCGGGAGCTTTCTTT.